Given below is one TCR beta chain in context. What it binds is not known. The data originate from a study of radiotherapy plus CTLA-4 blockade in lung cancer. Trimming removed 0 bases from V and 0 bases from J; junction bases left unmatched: 5. In germline, CDR1 is GTSNPN, CDR2 SVGIG (reference sequence). This CDR3 comprises 16 residues. Generated by immunoSEQ multiplex PCR, the TCRdb table keeps only in-frame clones and is missing some. The repertoire includes approximately 90,000 clones, roughly four fifths of them detected once, and over 0.75% sits in the top ten. Study conclusions and caveats: According to reports, early shifts in blood T cell clones, alongside interferon-beta, forecast response most accurately. Clones of tumor-derived TCRs expanded in blood after radiotherapy plus ipilimumab.

This chain uses TRBV30 with TRBJ2-7, with 10 bases that match TRBD2. The TCR was taken from a human donor with non-small cell lung cancer who had stable disease on radiotherapy plus ipilimumab. The sample was peripheral blood, taken from a patient treated with radiotherapy plus ipilimumab. The CDR3 DNA follows: TGTGCCTGGAGTGTACTTGGACTAGCGGCCTCCTACGAGCAGTACTTC. It encodes CAWSVLGLAASYEQYF. Variable domain in full (rest from reference TRBV30 and TRBJ2-7): SQTIHQWPATLVQPVGSPLSLECTVEGTSNPNLYWYRQAAGRGLQLLFYSVGIGQISSEVPQNLSASRPQDRQFILSSKKLLLSDSGFYLCAWSVLGLAASYEQYFGPGTRLTVT.